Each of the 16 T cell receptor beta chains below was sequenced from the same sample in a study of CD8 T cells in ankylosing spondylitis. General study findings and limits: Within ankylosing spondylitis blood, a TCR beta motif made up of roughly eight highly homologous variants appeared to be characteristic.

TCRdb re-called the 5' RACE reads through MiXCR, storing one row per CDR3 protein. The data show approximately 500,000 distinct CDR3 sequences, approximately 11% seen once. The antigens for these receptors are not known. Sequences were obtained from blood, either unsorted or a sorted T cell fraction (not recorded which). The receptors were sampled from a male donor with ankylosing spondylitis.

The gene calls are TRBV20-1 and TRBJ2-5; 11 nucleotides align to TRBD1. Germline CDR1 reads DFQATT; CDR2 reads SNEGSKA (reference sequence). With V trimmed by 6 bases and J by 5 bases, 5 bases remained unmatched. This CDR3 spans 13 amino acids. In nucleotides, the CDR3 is TGCAGTGCCTCCGGGACAGGGGGGGAGACCCAGTACTTC. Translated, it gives CSASGTGGETQYF.

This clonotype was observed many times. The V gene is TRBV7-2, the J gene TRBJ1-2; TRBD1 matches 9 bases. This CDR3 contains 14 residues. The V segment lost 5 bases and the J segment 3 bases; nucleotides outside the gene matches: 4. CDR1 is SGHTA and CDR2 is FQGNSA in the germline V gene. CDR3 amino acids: CASSKDRGDYGYTF. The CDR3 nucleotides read TGTGCCAGCAGCAAAGACAGGGGGGACTATGGCTACACCTTC. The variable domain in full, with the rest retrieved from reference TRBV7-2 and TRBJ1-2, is GAGVSQSPSNKVTEKGKDVELRCDPISGHTALYWYRQSLGQGLEFLIYFQGNSAPDKSGLPSDRFSAERTGGSVSTLTIQRTQQEDSAVYLCASSKDRGDYGYTFGSGTRLTVV.

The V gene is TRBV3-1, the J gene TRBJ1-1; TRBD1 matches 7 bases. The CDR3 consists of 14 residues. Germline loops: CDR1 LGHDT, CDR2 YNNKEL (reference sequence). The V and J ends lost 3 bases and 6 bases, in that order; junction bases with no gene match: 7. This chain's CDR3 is CASSHTGAGAEAFF. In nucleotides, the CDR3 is TGTGCCAGCAGCCATACAGGGGCCGGGGCTGAAGCTTTCTTT.

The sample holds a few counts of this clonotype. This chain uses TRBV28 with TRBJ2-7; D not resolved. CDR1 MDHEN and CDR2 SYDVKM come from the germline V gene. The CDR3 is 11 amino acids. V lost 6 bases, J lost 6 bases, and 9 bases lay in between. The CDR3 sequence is CASRARFEQYV. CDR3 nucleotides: TGTGCCAGCAGGGCTCGCTTCGAGCAGTACGTC.

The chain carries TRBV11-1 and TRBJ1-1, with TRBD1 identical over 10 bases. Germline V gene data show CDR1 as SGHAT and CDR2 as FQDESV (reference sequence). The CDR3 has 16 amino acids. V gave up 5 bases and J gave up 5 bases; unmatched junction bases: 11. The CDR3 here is CASSPRDRGSGTEAFF. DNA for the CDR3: TGTGCCAGCAGCCCCAGGGACAGGGGTTCAGGGACTGAAGCTTTCTTT.

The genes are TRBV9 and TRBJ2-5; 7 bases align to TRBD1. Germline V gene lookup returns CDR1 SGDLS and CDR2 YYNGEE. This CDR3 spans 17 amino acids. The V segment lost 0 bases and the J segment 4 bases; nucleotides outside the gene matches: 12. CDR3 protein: CASSVGPSGTVIETQYF. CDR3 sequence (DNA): TGTGCCAGCAGCGTAGGCCCGTCAGGGACAGTGATAGAGACCCAGTACTTC.

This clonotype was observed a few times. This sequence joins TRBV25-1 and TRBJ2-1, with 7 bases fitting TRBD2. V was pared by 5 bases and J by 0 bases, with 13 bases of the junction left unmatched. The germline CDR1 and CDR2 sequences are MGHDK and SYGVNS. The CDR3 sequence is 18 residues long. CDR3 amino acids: CASSRPPGGESSYNEQFF. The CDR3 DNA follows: TGTGCCAGCAGTCGCCCTCCTGGGGGGGAAAGCTCCTACAATGAGCAGTTCTTC.

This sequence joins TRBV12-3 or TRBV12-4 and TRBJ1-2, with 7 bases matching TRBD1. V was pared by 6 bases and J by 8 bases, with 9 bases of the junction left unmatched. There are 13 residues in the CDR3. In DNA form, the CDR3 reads TGTGCCAGCAGGACGACAGGGTTGAAGGGCTACACCTTC. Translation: CASRTTGLKGYTF.

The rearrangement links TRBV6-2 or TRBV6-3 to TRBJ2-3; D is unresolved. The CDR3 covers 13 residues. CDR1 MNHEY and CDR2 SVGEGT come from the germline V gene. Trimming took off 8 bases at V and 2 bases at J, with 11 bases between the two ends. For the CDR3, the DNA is TGTGCCAGCTCGTCTCAGAACACAGATACGCAGTATTTT. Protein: CASSSQNTDTQYF.

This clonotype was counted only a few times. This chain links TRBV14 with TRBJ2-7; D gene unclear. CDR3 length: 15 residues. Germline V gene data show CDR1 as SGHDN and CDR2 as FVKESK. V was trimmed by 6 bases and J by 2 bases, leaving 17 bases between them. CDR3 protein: CASSVHSRAAYEQYF. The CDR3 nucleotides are TGTGCCAGCAGTGTTCATTCTCGGGCAGCCTACGAGCAGTACTTC.

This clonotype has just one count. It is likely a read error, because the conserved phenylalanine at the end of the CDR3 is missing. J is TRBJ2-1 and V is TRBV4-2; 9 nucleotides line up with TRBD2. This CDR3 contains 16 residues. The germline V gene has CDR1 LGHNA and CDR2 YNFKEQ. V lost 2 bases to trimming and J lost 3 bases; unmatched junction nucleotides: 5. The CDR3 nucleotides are TGTGCCAGCAGCCAAAGGACTAGCGTTTTCTACAATGAGCAGTTCCTC. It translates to CASSQRTSVFYNEQFL.

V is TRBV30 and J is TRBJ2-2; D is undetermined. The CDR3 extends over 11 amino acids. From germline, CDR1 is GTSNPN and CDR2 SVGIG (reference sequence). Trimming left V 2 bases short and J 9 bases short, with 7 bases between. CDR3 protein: CAWSLDRELFF. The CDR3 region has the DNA TGTGCCTGGAGTCTGGATCGGGAGCTGTTTTTT. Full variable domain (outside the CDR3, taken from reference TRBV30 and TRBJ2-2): SQTIHQWPATLVQPVGSPLSLECTVEGTSNPNLYWYRQAAGRGLQLLFYSVGIGQISSEVPQNLSASRPQDRQFILSSKKLLLSDSGFYLCAWSLDRELFFGEGSRLTVL.

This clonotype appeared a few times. The CDR3 region is CASRQAGTGYTF. For the CDR3, the DNA is TGTGCCAGCAGGCAGGCAGGAACTGGCTACACCTTC. V is TRBV7-2 and J is TRBJ1-2; no clear D gene. Germline values: CDR1 SGHTA, CDR2 FQGNSA. V dropped 6 bases and J dropped 7 bases, with 12 bases sitting between them. The CDR3 sequence is 12 residues long.

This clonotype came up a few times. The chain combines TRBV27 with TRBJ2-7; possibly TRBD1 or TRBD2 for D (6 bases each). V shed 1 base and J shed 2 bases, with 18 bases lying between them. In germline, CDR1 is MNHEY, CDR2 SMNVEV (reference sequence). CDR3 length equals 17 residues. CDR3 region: CASSLWGAGPLPYEQYF. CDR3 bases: TGTGCCAGCAGTTTATGGGGGGCGGGGCCTCTACCCTACGAGCAGTACTTC.

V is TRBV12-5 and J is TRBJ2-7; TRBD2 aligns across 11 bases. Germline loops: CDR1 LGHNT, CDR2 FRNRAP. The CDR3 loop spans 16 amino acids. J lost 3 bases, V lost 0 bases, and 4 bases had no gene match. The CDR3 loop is CASGLVLAGANYEQYV. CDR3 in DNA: TGTGCTAGTGGTTTGGTACTAGCGGGAGCCAACTACGAGCAGTACGTC.

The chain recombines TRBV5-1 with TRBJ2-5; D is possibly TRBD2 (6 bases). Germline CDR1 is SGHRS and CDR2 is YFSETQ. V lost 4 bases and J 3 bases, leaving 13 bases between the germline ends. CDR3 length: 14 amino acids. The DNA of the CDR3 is TGCGCCAGCAGCCCTGTCGGGGGAGAAGAGACCCAGTACTTC. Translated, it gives CASSPVGGEETQYF.